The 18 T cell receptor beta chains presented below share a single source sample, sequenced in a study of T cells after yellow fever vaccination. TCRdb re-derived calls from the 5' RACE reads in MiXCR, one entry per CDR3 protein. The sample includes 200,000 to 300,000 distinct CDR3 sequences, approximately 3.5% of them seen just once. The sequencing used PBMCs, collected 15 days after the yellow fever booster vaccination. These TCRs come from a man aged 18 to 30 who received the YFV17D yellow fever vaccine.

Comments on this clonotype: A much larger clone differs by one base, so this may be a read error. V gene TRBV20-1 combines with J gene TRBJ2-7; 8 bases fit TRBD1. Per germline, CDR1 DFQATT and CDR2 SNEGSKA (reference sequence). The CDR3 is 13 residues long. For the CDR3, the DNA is TGCAGTTCTAGAGGCGGACAGGGTCGGGTTCAGTACGTC. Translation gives CSSRGGQGRVQYV.

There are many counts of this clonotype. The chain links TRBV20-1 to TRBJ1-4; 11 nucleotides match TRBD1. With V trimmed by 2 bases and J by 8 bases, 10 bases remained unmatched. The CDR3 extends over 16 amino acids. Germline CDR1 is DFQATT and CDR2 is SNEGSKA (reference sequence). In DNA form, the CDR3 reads TGCAGTGCTAGACTCCCCTGGACAGGGGGCAAGGAAAAACTGTTTTTT. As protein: CSARLPWTGGKEKLFF.

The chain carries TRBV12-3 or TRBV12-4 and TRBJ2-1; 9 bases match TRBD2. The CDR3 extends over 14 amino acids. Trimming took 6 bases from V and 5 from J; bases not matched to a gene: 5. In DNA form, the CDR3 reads TGTGCCAGCAGGCCAAGCGGGGGGAACAATGAGCAGTTCTTC. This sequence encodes CASRPSGGNNEQFF.

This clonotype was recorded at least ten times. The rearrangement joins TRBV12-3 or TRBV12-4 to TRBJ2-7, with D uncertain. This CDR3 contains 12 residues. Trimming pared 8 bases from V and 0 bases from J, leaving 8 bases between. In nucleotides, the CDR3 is TGTGCCAGCCGCCTTGACTCCTACGAGCAGTACTTC. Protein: CASRLDSYEQYF.

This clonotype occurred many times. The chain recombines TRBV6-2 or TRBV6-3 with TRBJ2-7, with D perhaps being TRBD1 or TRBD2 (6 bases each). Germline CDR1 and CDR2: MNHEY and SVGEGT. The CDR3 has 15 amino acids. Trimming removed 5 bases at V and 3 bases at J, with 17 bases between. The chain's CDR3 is CASSPTPGGLYEQYF. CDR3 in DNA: TGTGCCAGCAGTCCAACCCCCGGGGGCCTCTACGAGCAGTACTTC.

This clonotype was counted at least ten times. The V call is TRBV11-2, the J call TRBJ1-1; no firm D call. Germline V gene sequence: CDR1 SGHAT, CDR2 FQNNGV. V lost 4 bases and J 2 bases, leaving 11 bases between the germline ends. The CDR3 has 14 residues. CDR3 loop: CASSSNSGNTEAFF. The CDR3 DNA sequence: TGTGCCAGCAGCTCGAACTCGGGAAACACTGAAGCTTTCTTT.

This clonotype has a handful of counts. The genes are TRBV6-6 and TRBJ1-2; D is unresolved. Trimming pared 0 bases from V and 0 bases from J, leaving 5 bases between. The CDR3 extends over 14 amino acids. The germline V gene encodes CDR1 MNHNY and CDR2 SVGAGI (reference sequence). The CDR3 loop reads CASSYSPANYGYTF. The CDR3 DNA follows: TGTGCCAGCAGTTACTCCCCCGCTAACTATGGCTACACCTTC.

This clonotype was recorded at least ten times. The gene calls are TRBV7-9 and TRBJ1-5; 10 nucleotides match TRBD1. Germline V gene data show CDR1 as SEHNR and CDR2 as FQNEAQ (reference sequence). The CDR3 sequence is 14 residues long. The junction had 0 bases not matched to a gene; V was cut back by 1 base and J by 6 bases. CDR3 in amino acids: CASSLGDRGQPQHF. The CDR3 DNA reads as TGTGCCAGCAGCTTAGGGGACAGGGGTCAGCCCCAGCATTTT.

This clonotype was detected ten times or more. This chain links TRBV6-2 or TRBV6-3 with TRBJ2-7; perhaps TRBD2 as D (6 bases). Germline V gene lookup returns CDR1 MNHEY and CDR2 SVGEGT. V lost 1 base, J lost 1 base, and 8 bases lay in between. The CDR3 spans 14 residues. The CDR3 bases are TGTGCCAGCAGTTACTTCGGGGGATCCTACGAGCAGTACTTC. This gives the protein CASSYFGGSYEQYF.

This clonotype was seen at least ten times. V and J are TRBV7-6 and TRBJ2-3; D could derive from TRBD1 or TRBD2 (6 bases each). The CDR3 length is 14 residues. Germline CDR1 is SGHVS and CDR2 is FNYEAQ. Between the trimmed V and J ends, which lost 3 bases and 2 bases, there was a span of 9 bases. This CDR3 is CASSLGGDTDTQYF. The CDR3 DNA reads TGTGCCAGCAGCTTGGGGGGCGACACAGATACGCAGTATTTT.

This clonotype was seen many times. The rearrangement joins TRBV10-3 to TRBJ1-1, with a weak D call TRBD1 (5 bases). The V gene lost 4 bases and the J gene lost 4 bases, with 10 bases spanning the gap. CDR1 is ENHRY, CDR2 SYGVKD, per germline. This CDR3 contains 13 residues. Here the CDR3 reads CAISVPGVTEAFF. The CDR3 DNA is TGTGCCATCAGTGTCCCGGGGGTCACTGAAGCTTTCTTT.

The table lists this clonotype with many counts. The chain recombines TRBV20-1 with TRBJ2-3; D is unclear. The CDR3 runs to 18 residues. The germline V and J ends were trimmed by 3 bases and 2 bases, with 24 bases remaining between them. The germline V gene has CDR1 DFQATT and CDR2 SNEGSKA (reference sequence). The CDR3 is CSASQSHYFGRNTDTQYF. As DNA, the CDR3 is TGCAGTGCTAGTCAGTCGCACTACTTCGGCCGAAACACAGATACGCAGTATTTT.

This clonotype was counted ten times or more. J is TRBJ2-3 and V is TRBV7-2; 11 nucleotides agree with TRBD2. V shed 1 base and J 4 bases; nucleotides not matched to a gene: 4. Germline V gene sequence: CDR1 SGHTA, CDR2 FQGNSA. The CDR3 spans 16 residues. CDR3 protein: CASSLGLAGGPDTQYF. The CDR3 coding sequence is TGTGCCAGCAGCTTAGGGCTAGCGGGGGGCCCAGATACGCAGTATTTT.

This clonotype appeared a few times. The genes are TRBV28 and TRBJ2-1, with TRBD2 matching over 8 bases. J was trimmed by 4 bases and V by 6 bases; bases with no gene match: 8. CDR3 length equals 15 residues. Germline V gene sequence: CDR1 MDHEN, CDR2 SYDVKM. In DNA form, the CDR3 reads TGTGCCAGCAGCGCGGGGTCTAGCGGGTACAATGAGCAGTTCTTC. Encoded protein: CASSAGSSGYNEQFF.

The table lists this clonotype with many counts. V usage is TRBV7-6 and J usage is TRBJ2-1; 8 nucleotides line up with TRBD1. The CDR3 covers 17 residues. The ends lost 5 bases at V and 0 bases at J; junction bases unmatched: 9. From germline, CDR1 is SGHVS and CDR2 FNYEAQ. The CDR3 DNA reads TGTGCCAGCAGCCCGGAACAGGGGGGCTACTCCTACAATGAGCAGTTCTTC. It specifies CASSPEQGGYSYNEQFF.

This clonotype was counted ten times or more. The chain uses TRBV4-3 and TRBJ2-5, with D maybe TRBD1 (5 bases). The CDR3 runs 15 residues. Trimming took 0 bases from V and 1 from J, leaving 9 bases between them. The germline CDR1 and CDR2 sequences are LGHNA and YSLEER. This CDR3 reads CASSQEDSPQETQYF. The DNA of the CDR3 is TGCGCCAGCAGCCAAGAAGACAGTCCCCAAGAGACCCAGTACTTC.

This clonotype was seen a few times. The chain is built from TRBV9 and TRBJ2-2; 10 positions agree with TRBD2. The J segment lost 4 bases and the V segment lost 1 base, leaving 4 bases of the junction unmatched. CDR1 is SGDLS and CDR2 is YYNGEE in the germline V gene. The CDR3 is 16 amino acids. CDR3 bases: TGTGCCAGCAGCGTATCGCCTAGCGGGGGCACCGGGGAGCTGTTTTTT. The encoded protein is CASSVSPSGGTGELFF.

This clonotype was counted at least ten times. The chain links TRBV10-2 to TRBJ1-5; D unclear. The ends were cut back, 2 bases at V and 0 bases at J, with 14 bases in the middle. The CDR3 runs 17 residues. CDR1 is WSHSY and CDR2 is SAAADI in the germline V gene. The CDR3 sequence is CASSEAAGRPSNQPQHF. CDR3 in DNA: TGCGCCAGCAGTGAGGCGGCAGGCCGACCTAGCAATCAGCCCCAGCATTTT.